This TCR beta chain was retrieved from a study of blood T cells in healthy people across ages. Study context: There was about one barcoded beta molecule captured by template switching per two T cells.

CDR1 SGHTA and CDR2 FQGNSA come from the germline V gene. This CDR3 has 14 amino acids. Trimming cost V 6 bases and J 7 bases, with 19 bases left between them. This clonotype was counted a few times. A sample-barcoded 5' primer and a J-beta primer mix were used in a second PCR of about 7 to 12 cycles. TCRdb reanalysed the 5' RACE reads using MiXCR and keeps one entry per CDR3 protein. The table includes more than 500,000 distinct CDR3 sequences, 27% detected once. The sequence came from a woman in her seventies in good health. Sequenced material: blood. The chain carries TRBV7-2 and TRBJ2-7; D perhaps matches TRBD2 (5 bases). Here the CDR3 DNA reads TGTGCCAGCAGGTGGTCCCGGGGTTCGAAGGAGCAGTACTTC. Residues: CASRWSRGSKEQYF. Based on the CDR3 plus reference TRBV7-2 and TRBJ2-7, the full variable domain is GAGVSQSPSNKVTEKGKDVELRCDPISGHTALYWYRQSLGQGLEFLIYFQGNSAPDKSGLPSDRFSAERTGGSVSTLTIQRTQQEDSAVYLCASRWSRGSKEQYFGPGTRLTVT.